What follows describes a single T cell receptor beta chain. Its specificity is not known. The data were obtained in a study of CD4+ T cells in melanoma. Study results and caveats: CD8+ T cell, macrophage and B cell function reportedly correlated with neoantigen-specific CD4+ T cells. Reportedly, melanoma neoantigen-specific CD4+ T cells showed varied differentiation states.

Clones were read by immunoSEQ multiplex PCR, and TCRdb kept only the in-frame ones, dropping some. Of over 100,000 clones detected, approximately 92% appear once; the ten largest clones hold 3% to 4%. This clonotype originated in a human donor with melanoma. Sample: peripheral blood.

The CDR3 DNA follows: TGTGCCACCCAACCACAGATCTCAGACGAGCAGTACTTC. Protein sequence: CATQPQISDEQYF. V gene TRBV7-2 combines with J gene TRBJ2-7; no clear D. This CDR3 contains 13 residues. In germline, CDR1 is SGHTA, CDR2 FQGNSA. The V gene lost 10 bases and the J gene lost 5 bases, with 18 bases spanning the gap.